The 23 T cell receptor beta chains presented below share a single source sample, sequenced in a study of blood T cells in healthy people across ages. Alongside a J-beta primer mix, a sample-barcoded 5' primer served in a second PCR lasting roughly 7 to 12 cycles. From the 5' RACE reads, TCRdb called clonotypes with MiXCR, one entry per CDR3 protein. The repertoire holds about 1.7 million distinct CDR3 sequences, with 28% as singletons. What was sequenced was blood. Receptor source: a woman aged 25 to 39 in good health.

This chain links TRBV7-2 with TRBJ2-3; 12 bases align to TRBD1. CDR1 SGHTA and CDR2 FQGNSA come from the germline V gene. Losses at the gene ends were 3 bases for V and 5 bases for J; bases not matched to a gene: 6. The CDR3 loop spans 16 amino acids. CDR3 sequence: CASSLAGQGAIDTQYF. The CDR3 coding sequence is TGTGCCAGCAGCTTGGCGGGACAGGGGGCAATAGATACGCAGTATTTT.

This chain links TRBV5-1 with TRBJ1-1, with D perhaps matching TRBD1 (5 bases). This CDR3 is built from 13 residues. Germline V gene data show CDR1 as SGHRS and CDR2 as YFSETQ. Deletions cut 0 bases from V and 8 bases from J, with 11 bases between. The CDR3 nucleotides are TGCGCCAGCAGCTTGGTAGGGAGGGACGAAGCTTTCTTT. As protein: CASSLVGRDEAFF.

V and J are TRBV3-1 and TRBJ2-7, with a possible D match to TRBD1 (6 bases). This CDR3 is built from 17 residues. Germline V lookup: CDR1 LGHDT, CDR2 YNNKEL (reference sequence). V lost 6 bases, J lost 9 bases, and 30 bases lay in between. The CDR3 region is CASSYSYRAIPLTPQYF. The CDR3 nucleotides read TGTGCCAGCAGTTACAGCTACAGGGCGATCCCTTTGACACCGCAGTACTTC.

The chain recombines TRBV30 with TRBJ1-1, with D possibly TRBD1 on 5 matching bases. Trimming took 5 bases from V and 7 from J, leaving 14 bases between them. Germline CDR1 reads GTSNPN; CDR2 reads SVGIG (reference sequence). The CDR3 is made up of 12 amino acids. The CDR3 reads CAWDRTPGEAFF. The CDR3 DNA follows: TGTGCCTGGGACAGAACCCCGGGTGAAGCTTTCTTT. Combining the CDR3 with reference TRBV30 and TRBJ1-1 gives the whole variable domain SQTIHQWPATLVQPVGSPLSLECTVEGTSNPNLYWYRQAAGRGLQLLFYSVGIGQISSEVPQNLSASRPQDRQFILSSKKLLLSDSGFYLCAWDRTPGEAFFGQGTRLTVV.

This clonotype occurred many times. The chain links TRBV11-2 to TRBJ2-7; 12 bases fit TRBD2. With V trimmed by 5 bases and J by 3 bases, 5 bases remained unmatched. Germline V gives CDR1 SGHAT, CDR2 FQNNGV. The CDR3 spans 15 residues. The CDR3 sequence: CASSILAGGYYEQYF. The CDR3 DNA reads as TGTGCCAGCAGCATACTAGCGGGAGGCTACTACGAGCAGTACTTC.

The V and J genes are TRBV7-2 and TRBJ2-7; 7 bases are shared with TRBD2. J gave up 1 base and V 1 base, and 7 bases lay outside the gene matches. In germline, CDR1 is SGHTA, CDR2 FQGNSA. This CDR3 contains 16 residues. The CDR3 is CASSLGGMGGSYEQYF. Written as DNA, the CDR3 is TGTGCCAGCAGCTTAGGGGGGATGGGGGGGTCCTACGAGCAGTACTTC.

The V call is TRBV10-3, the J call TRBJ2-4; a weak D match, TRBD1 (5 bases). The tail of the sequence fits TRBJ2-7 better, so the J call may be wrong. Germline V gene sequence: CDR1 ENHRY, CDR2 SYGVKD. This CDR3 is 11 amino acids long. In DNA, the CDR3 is TGTGCCATCAGGGGGCCTCGCGAGCAGTACTTC. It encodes CAIRGPREQYF.

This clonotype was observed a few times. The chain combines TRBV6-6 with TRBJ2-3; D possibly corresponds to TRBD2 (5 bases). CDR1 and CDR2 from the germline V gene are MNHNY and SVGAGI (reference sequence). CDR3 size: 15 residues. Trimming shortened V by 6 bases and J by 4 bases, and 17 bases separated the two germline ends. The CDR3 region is CASSTKSGISDTQYF. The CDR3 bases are TGTGCCAGCAGCACAAAATCGGGAATCTCAGATACGCAGTATTTT.

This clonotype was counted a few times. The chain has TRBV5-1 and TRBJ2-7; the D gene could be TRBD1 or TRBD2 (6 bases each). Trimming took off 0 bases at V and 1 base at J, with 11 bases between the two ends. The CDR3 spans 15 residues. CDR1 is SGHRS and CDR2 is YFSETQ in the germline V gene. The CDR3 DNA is TGCGCCAGCAGCTTGGGGGGGGCGTTATCCTACGAGCAGTACTTC. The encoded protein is CASSLGGALSYEQYF. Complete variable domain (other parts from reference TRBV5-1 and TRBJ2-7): KAGVTQTPRYLIKTRGQQVTLSCSPISGHRSVSWYQQTPGQGLQFLFEYFSETQRNKGNFPGRFSGRQFSNSRSEMNVSTLELGDSALYLCASSLGGALSYEQYFGPGTRLTVT.

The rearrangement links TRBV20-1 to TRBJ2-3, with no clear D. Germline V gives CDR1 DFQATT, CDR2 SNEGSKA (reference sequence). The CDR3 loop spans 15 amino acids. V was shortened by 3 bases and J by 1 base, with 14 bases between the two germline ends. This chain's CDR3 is CSASSYEEGTDTQYF. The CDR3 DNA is TGCAGTGCTAGCAGCTACGAGGAAGGCACAGATACGCAGTATTTT.

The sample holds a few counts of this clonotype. In DNA form, the CDR3 reads TGCAGTGCTAGAACGACTAGCGGGAGTTACAATGAGCAGTACTTC. Translation: CSARTTSGSYNEQYF. The gene calls are TRBV20-1 and TRBJ2-1; 12 bases map to TRBD2. Near its end, the DNA agrees better with TRBJ2-7, so the J call may be wrong. CDR1 and CDR2 (germline): DFQATT, SNEGSKA (reference sequence). The CDR3 sequence is 15 residues long.

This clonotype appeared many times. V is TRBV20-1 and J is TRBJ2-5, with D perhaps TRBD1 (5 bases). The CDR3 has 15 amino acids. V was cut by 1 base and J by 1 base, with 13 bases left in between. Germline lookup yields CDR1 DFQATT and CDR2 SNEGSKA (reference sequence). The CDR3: CSARVEGRAQETQYF. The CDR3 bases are TGCAGTGCTAGAGTAGAAGGCAGGGCCCAAGAGACCCAGTACTTC.

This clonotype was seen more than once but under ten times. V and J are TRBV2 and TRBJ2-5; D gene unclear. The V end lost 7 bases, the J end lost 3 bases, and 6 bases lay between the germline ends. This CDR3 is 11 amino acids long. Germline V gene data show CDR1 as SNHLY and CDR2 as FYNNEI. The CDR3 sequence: CASNTEETQYF. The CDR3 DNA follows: TGTGCCAGCAATACAGAAGAGACCCAGTACTTC.

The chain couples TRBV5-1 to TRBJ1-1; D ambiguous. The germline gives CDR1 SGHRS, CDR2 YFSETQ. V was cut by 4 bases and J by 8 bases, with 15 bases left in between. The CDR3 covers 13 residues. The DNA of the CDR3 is TGCGCCAGCAGCCCCCCGGTGTCAGGCGAAGCTTTCTTT. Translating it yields CASSPPVSGEAFF.

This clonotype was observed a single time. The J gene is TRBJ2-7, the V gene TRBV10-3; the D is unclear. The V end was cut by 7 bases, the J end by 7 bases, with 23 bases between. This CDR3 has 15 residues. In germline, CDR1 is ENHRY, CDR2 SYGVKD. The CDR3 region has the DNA TGTGCCATCAATGAAGAGAGTGGTGTCTACAATGAGCAGTACTTC. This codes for CAINEESGVYNEQYF.

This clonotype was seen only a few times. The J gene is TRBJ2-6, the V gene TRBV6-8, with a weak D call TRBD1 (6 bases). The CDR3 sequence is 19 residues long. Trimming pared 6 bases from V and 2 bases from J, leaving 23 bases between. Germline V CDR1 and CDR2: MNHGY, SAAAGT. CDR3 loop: CASRKTTKFRGAGANVLTF. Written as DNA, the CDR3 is TGTGCCAGCAGGAAAACAACCAAATTCAGGGGAGCTGGGGCCAACGTCCTGACTTTC.

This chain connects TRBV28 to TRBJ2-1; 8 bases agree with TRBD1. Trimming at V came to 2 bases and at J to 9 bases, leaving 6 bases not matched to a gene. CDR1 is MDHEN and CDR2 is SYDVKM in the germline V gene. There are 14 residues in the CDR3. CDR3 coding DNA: TGTGCCAGCAGTTTAACACAGGGGGATTTTGAGCAGTTCTTC. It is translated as CASSLTQGDFEQFF.

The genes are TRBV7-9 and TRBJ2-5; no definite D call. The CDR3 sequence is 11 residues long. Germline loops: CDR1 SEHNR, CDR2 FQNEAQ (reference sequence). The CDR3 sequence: CDGQAEETQYF. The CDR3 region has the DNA TGTGACGGCCAGGCGGAAGAGACCCAGTACTTC.

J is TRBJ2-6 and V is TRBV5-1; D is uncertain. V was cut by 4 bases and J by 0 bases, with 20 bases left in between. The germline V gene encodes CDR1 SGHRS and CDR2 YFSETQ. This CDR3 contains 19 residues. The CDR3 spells CASSPQTPPVYSGANVLTF. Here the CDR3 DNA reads TGCGCCAGCAGCCCCCAGACACCTCCCGTCTACTCTGGGGCCAACGTCCTGACTTTC. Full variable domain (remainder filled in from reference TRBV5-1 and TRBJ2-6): KAGVTQTPRYLIKTRGQQVTLSCSPISGHRSVSWYQQTPGQGLQFLFEYFSETQRNKGNFPGRFSGRQFSNSRSEMNVSTLELGDSALYLCASSPQTPPVYSGANVLTFGAGSRLTVL.

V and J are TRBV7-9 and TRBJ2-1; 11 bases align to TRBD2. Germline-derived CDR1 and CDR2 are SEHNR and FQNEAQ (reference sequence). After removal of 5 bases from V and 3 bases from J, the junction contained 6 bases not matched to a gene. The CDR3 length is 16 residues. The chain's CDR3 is CASSDSGGALYNEQFF. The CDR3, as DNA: TGTGCCAGCAGCGATAGCGGGGGGGCCCTCTACAATGAGCAGTTCTTC.

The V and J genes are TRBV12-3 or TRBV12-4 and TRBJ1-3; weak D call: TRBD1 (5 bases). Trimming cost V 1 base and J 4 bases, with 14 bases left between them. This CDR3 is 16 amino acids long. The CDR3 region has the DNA TGTGCCAGCAGTTTAGTGGGGGGACCCAGAGGAAACACCATATATTTT. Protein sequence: CASSLVGGPRGNTIYF.

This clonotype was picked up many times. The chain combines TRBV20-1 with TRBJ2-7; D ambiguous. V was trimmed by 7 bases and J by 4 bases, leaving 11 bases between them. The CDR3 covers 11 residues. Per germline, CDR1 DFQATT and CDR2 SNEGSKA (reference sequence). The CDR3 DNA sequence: TGCAGTGGCGGTTTTTTATACGAGCAGTACTTC. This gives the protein CSGGFLYEQYF.

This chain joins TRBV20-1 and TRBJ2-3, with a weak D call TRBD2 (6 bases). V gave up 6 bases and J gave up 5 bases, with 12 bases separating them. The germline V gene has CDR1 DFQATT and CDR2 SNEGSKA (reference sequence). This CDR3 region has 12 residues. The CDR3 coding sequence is TGCAGTGCCTCGCGGGGCGTAGATACGCAGTATTTT. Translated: CSASRGVDTQYF.